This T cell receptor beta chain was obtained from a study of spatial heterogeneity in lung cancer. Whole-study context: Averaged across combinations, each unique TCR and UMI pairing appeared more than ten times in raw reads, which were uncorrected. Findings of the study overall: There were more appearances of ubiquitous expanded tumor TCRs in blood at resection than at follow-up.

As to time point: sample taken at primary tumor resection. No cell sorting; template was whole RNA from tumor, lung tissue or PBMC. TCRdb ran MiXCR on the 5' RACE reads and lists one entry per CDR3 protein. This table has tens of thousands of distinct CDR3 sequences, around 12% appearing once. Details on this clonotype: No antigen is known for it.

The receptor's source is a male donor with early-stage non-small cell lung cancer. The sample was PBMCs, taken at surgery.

CDR3 nucleotide sequence: TGTGCCAGCAGCTTGACAGGGCACCAAGAGACCCAGTACTTC. Protein: CASSLTGHQETQYF. The V gene is TRBV5-4, the J gene TRBJ2-5, with a weak D call TRBD1 (6 bases). CDR1 is SGHNT, CDR2 YYREEE, per germline (reference sequence). V was cut by 1 base and J by 0 bases, with 7 bases left in between. The CDR3 loop spans 14 amino acids.